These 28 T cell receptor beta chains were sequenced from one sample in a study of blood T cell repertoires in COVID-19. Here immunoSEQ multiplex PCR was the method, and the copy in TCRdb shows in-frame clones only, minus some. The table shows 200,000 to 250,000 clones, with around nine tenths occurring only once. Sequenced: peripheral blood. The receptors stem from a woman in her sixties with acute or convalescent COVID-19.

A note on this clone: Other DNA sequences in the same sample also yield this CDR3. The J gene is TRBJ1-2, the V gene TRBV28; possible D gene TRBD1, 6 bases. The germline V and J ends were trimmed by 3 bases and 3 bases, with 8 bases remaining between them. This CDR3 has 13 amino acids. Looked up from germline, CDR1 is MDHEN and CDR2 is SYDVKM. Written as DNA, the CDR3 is TGTGCCAGCAGTTTCGGGGGGCACTATGGCTACACCTTC. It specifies CASSFGGHYGYTF.

The CDR3: CASSLTSGRVLSYEQYF. DNA for the CDR3: TGTGCCAGCAGCTTAACCAGCGGGAGGGTCCTTTCCTACGAGCAGTACTTC. The chain recombines TRBV7-6 with TRBJ2-7; 10 bases are a match to TRBD2. The ends lost 2 bases at V and 1 base at J; junction bases unmatched: 8. This CDR3 is 17 amino acids long. CDR1 is SGHVS and CDR2 is FNYEAQ in the germline V gene. Complete variable domain (other parts from reference TRBV7-6 and TRBJ2-7): GAGVSQSPRYKVTKRGQDVALRCDPISGHVSLYWYRQALGQGPEFLTYFNYEAQQDKSGLPNDRFSAERPEGSISTLTIQRTEQRDSAMYRCASSLTSGRVLSYEQYFGPGTRLTVT.

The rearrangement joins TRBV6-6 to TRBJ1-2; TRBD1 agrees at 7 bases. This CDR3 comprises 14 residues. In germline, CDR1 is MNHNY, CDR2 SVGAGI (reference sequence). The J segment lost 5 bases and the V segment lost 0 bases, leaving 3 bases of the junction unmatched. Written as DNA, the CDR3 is TGTGCCAGCAGTTACTCAGGGACAGCTTATGGCTACACCTTC. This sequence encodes CASSYSGTAYGYTF.

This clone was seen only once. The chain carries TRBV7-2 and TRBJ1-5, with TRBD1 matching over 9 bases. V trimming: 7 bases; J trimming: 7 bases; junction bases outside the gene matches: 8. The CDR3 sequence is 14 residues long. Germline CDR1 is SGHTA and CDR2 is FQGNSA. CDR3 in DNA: TGTGCCAGCAACACACAGGGGGCTGAGCAGCCCCAGCATTTT. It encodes CASNTQGAEQPQHF.

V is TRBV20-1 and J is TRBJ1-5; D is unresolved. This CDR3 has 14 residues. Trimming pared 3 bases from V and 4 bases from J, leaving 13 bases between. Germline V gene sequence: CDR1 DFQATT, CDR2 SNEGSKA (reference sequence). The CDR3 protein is CSASASEANQPQHF. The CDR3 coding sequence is TGCAGTGCTAGTGCGAGCGAAGCGAATCAGCCCCAGCATTTT.

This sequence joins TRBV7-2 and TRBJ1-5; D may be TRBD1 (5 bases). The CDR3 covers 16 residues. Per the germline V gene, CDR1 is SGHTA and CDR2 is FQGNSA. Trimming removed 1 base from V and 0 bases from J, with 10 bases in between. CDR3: CASSLVDTRSNQPQHF. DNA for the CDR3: TGTGCCAGCAGCTTAGTGGACACTCGTAGCAATCAGCCCCAGCATTTT.

The CDR3 coding sequence is TGCGCCAGCAGCTTGGAGAGCTCCTACGAGCAGTACTTC. The encoded protein is CASSLESSYEQYF. This chain links TRBV5-1 with TRBJ2-7, with D hard to call. V was cut by 0 bases and J by 0 bases, with 4 bases left in between. This CDR3 spans 13 amino acids. Germline V CDR1 and CDR2: SGHRS, YFSETQ.

CDR3 DNA: TGTGCCAGCTCTCCAGCTAGTGCTAACTATGGCTACACCTTC. It translates to CASSPASANYGYTF. This sequence joins TRBV18 and TRBJ1-2; D is unresolved. V was cut by 6 bases and J by 0 bases, with 11 bases left in between. This CDR3 spans 14 amino acids. In germline, CDR1 is KGHSH, CDR2 LQKENI.

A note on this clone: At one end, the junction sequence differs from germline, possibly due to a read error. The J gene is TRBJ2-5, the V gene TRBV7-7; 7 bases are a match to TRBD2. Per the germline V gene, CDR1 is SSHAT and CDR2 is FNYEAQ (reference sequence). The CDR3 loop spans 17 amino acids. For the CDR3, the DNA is TGTGCTAGCAGCTTGGGCGACCCGGGGGTCGGGAGGCAGACCCAGTACTTC. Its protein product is CASSLGDPGVGRQTQYF.

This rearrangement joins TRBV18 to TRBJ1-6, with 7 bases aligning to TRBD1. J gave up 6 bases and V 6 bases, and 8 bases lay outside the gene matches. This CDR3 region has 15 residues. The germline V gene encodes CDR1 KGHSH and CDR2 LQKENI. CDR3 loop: CASSPGQLGNSPLHF. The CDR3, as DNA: TGTGCCAGCTCGCCGGGACAGCTAGGTAATTCACCCCTCCACTTT.

This CDR3 is CASSRDRGDTQYF. For the CDR3, the DNA is TGCGCCAGCAGCCGGGACAGGGGGGATACGCAGTATTTT. V is TRBV5-1 and J is TRBJ2-3; 11 bases agree with TRBD1. This CDR3 region has 13 residues. Germline loops: CDR1 SGHRS, CDR2 YFSETQ. J lost 6 bases, V lost 4 bases, and 1 base had no gene match.

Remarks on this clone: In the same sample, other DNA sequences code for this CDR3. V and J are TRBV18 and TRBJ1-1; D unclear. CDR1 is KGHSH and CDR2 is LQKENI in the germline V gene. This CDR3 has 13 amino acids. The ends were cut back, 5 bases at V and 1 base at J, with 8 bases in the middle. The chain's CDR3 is CASSVSENTEAFF. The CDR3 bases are TGTGCCAGCTCAGTATCAGAGAACACTGAAGCTTTCTTT.

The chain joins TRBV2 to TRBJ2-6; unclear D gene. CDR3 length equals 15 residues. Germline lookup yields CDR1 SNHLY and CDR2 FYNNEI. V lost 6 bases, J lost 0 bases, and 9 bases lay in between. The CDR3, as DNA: TGTGCCAGCAGCCCCCTCCTCTCTGGGGCCAACGTCCTGACTTTC. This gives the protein CASSPLLSGANVLTF.

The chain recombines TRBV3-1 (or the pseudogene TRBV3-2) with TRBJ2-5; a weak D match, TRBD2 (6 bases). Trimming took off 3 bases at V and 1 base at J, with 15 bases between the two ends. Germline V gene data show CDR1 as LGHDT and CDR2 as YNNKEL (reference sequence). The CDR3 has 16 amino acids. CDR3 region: CASSQGLRPVQETQYF. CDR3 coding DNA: TGTGCCAGCAGCCAGGGACTTCGACCCGTCCAAGAGACCCAGTACTTC.

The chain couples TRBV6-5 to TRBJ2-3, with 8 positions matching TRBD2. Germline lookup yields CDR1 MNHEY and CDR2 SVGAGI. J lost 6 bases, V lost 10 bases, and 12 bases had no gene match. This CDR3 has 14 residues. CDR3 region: CATLAGRASDTQYF. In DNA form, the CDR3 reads TGTGCCACCTTAGCGGGGCGCGCCTCGGATACGCAGTATTTT.

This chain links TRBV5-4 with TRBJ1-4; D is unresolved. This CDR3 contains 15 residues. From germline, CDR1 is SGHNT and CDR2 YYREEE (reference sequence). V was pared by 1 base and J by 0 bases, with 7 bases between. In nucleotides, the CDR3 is TGTGCCAGCAGCTTGTCTTTATCAACTAATGAAAAACTGTTTTTT. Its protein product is CASSLSLSTNEKLFF.

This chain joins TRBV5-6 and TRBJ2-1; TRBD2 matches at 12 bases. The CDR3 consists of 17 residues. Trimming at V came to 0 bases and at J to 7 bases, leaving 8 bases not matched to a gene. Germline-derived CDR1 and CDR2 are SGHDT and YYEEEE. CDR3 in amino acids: CASSLDLAGGKGNEQFF. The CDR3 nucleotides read TGTGCCAGCAGCTTGGACCTAGCGGGAGGGAAGGGGAATGAGCAGTTCTTC.

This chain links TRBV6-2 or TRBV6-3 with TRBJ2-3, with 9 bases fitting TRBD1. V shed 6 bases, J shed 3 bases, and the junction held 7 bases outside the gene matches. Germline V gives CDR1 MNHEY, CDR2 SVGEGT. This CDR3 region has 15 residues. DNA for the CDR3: TGTGCCAGCAGCTGGACAGGGGCCCGGACAGATACGCAGTATTTT. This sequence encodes CASSWTGARTDTQYF.

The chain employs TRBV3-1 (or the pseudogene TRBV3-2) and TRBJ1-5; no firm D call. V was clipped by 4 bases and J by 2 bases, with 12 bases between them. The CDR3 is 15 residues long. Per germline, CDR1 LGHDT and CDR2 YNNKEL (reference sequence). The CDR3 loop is CASSPGTRGNQPQHF. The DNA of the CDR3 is TGTGCCAGCAGCCCCGGAACACGGGGCAATCAGCCCCAGCATTTT.

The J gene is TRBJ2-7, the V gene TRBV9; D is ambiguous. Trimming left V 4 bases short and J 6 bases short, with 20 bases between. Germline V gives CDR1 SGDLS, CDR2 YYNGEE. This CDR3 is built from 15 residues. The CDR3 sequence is CASSPPASYSTEQYF. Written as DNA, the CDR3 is TGTGCCAGCAGCCCGCCAGCTAGTTACTCGACCGAGCAGTACTTC. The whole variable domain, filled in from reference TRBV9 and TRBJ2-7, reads DSGVTQTPKHLITATGQRVTLRCSPRSGDLSVYWYQQSLDQGLQFLIQYYNGEERAKGNILERFSAQQFPDLHSELNLSSLELGDSALYFCASSPPASYSTEQYFGPGTRLTVT.

Here the CDR3 reads CASSLLWTSGGLLTDTQYF. CDR3 nucleotides: TGTGCCAGCAGCTTACTGTGGACTAGCGGGGGACTTCTCACAGATACGCAGTATTTT. The V call is TRBV7-9, the J call TRBJ2-3; 13 bases line up with TRBD2. CDR1 is SEHNR and CDR2 is FQNEAQ in the germline V gene (reference sequence). This CDR3 contains 19 residues. V was pared by 2 bases and J by 2 bases, with 10 bases of the junction left unmatched.

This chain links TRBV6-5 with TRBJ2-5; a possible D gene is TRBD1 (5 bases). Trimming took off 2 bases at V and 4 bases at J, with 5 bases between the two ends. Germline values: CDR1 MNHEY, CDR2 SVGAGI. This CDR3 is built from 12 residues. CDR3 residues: CASSYRGETQYF. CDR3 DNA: TGTGCCAGCAGTTACAGGGGAGAGACCCAGTACTTC.

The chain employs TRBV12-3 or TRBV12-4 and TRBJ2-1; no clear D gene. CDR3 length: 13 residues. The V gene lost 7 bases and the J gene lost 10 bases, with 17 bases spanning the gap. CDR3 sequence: CASTPQSYSEQFF. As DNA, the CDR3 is TGTGCCAGCACTCCCCAGAGTTATAGCGAGCAGTTCTTC.

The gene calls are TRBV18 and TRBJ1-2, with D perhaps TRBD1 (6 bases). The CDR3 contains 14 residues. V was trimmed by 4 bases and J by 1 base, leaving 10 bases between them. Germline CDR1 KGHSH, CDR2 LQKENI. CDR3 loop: CASSQDRSNYGYTF. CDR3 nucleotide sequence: TGTGCCAGCTCACAAGACAGGAGTAACTATGGCTACACCTTC. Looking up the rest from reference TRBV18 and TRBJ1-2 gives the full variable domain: NAGVMQNPRHLVRRRGQEARLRCSPMKGHSHVYWYRQLPEEGLKFMVYLQKENIIDESGMPKERFSAEFPKEGPSILRIQQVVRGDSAAYFCASSQDRSNYGYTFGSGTRLTVV.

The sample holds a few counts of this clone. CDR3 sequence reads: CASSLGPGGNEQFF. The DNA of the CDR3 is TGTGCCAGCAGCTTAGGACCAGGGGGGAATGAGCAGTTCTTC. The gene calls are TRBV11-2 and TRBJ2-1; tentatively, D is TRBD1 (7 bases). CDR3 length equals 14 residues. Trimming took 1 base from V and 7 from J, leaving 11 bases between them. Looked up from germline, CDR1 is SGHAT and CDR2 is FQNNGV.

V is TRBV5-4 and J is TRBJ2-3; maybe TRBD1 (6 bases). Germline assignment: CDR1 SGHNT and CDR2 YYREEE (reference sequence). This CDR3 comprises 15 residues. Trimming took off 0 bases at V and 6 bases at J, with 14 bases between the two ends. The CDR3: CASSLVDRTGDTQYF. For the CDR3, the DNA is TGTGCCAGCAGCTTGGTTGACCGAACAGGGGATACGCAGTATTTT.

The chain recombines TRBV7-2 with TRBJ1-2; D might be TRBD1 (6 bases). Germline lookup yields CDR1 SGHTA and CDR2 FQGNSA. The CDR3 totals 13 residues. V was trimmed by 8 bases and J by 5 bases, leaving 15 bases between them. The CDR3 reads CASARGGQYGYTF. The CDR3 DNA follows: TGTGCCAGCGCTCGGGGGGGGCAATATGGCTACACCTTC.

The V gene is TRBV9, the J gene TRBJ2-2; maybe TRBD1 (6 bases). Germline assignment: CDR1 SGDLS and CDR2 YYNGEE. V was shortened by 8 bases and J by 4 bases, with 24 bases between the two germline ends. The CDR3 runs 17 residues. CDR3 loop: CASQPLGGGLATGELFF. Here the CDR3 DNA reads TGTGCCAGTCAACCGTTAGGTGGGGGCCTAGCCACCGGGGAGCTGTTTTTT.